This is a list of T cell receptor beta chains from one sample in a study of shared clonotypes between healthy human individuals. TCRdb's copy holds only in-frame clones and misses some; the assay was immunoSEQ multiplex PCR. The data contain under 750,000 clones, 72% of them singletons. Input material: memory CD4+ T cells sorted from blood. These receptor sequences come from a woman in her thirties in good health. Each CDR3 is given without its conserved first and last residue.

v_call | cdr3_aa
TRBV30 | AWGRGLLQETQY
TRBV7-9 | ATQSYYEQY
TRBV6-1 | ASMQQVNQPQH
TRBV7-2 | ASSQQLTGANVLT
TRBV7-8 | ASSLGRGGKETQY
TRBV5-1 | ASSWPLAGGAQETQY
TRBV29-1 | SPAGGSGTGELF
TRBV27 | ASSLTGLAGQETQY
TRBV7-9 | ASSLGLAGVSAGDTQY
TRBV5-4 | ASSPGGRGLGGNYEQY
TRBV14 | ASSQSDGLWGYT
TRBV15 | ATSRAREGYEQY
TRBV27 | ASSLFPGARVGAF
TRBV28 | ASSTPPTGGYQPQH
TRBV6-1 | ASSESDGIDGYT
TRBV15 | ATSRDRGQGTDTQY
TRBV5-1 | ASSSGTEGTGELF
TRBV6-5 | ASSRDFSSYEQY
TRBV7-8 | ASSYDVGREQF
TRBV30 | AWTTQGLAGAREQF
TRBV29-1 | SVSQGDTEAF
TRBV7-3 | ASSRGTGRTEAF
TRBV28 | ASTLSGTKGYT
TRBV11-2 | ASSLLMGLAVYNEQF
TRBV19 | ASSSTGTHYEQY
TRBV6-1 | AGTASGANVLT
TRBV5-1 | ASSLEGRTTDTQY
TRBV6-5 | ASRRTDTGELF